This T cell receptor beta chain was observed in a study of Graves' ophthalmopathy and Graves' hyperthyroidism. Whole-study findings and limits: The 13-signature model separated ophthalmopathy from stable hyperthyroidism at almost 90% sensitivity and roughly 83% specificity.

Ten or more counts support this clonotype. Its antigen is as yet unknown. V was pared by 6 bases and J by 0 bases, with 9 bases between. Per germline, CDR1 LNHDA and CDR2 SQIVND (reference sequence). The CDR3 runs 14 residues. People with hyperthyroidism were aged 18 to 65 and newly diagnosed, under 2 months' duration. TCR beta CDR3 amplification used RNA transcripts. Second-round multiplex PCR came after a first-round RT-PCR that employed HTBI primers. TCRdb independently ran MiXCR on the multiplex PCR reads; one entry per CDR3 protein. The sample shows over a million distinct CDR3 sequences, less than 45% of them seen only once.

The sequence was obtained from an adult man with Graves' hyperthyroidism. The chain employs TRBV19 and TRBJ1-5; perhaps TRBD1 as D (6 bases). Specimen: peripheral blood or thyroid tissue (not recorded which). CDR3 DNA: TGTGCCAGTAGAGGGACACTTAGCAATCAGCCCCAGCATTTT. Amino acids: CASRGTLSNQPQHF.